The clone carrying this T cell receptor (beta chain) has only a few counts. Antigen: not known. Trimming at V came to 6 bases and at J to 5 bases, leaving 8 bases not matched to a gene. Germline CDR1 reads DFQATT; CDR2 reads SNEGSKA (reference sequence). The CDR3 is made up of 16 amino acids. This sample stems from a study of post-analysis software for immune sequencing data. Study context: Relapsing-remitting, secondary progressive and progressive-relapsing forms made up the multiple sclerosis disease courses.

Unique molecular identifiers were carried by the TCR beta cDNA libraries. A population of roughly 0.95 to 10 million T cells gave rise to about 500,000 cDNA molecules. TCRdb redid the calling of the PCR reads with MiXCR, one entry per CDR3 protein. This table has 750,000 to 900,000 distinct CDR3 sequences, around 42% appearing once. General study points: When compared against controls, multiple sclerosis patients showed significantly lower normalized Chao1 diversity. The five TRBV segments detected at higher frequency in patients than in controls included TRBV5-6, TRBV5-1 and TRBV20-1. Clustering by F measure revealed strong co-clustering among samples prepared together in one batch.

Sequencing was carried out using blood. This clonotype was obtained from a girl under 18 with multiple sclerosis. The chain couples TRBV20-1 to TRBJ1-6; 12 bases align to TRBD1. The CDR3 DNA reads as TGCAGTGCGTCCCCGGGACAGGGGGCACATAATTCACCCCTCCACTTT. This sequence encodes CSASPGQGAHNSPLHF.